One and the same sample provided the 25 T cell receptor beta chains below, sequenced in a study of OX40 agonist ivuxolimab in advanced cancers. Libraries were prepared by immunoSEQ multiplex PCR; TCRdb keeps only in-frame clonotypes and omits some of them. The data hold 80,000 to 95,000 clones, with about 83% observed a single time. Specimen: CD4+ or CD8+ T cells sorted from blood, collected in a trial of the OX40 agonist ivuxolimab. The source is an adult with an advanced solid tumor such as melanoma, head and neck, liver or kidney cancer.

The chain recombines TRBV11-2 with TRBJ1-2; no clear D gene. Per the germline V gene, CDR1 is SGHAT and CDR2 is FQNNGV. V was cut by 5 bases and J by 3 bases, with 13 bases left in between. The CDR3 contains 14 residues. For the CDR3, the DNA is TGTGCCAGCAGCCTGGACGGACTCGACTATGGCTACACCTTC. Its translation: CASSLDGLDYGYTF.

This clone has a single count. The CDR3 loop reads CASSLRGRRGETQYF. CDR3 DNA: TGCGCCAGCAGCTTGCGCGGGAGGAGGGGAGAGACCCAGTACTTC. This sequence joins TRBV5-1 and TRBJ2-5, with TRBD2 matching 8 bases. The CDR3 extends over 15 amino acids. Germline V gives CDR1 SGHRS, CDR2 YFSETQ. J gave up 4 bases and V 1 base, and 6 bases lay outside the gene matches.

V is TRBV11-1 and J is TRBJ2-3; D gene ambiguous. V lost 5 bases to trimming and J lost 1 base, with 19 bases between them. Germline V gene sequence: CDR1 SGHAT, CDR2 FQDESV (reference sequence). There are 17 residues in the CDR3. In nucleotides, the CDR3 is TGTGCCAGCAGCCCCCCCCTAGGTCTAACGGGCACAGATACGCAGTATTTT. Protein product: CASSPPLGLTGTDTQYF.

This chain uses TRBV11-3 with TRBJ2-2, with 8 positions matching TRBD2. The CDR3 has 16 residues. With V trimmed by 5 bases and J by 3 bases, 8 bases remained unmatched. Germline V gene sequence: CDR1 SGHNT, CDR2 YENEEA. The CDR3 spells CASSPGGLEDTGELFF. For the CDR3, the DNA is TGTGCCAGCAGCCCCGGGGGACTAGAAGACACCGGGGAGCTGTTTTTT.

V gene TRBV12-5 combines with J gene TRBJ2-7, with D tentatively TRBD2 (5 bases). Trimming pared 2 bases from V and 2 bases from J, leaving 7 bases between. The CDR3 runs to 13 residues. The germline CDR1 and CDR2 sequences are LGHNT and FRNRAP. CDR3 in amino acids: CASGLRDPYEQYF. The CDR3 nucleotides read TGTGCTAGTGGTTTGCGGGATCCCTACGAGCAGTACTTC.

The chain carries TRBV19 and TRBJ1-1; a weak D match, TRBD1 (6 bases). The germline V gene has CDR1 LNHDA and CDR2 SQIVND (reference sequence). This CDR3 contains 14 residues. The V end was cut by 5 bases, the J end by 3 bases, with 13 bases between. The CDR3 protein is CASSVKRGDTEAFF. DNA for the CDR3: TGTGCCAGTAGTGTGAAGAGGGGGGACACTGAAGCTTTCTTT.

The chain joins TRBV6-6 to TRBJ2-7; TRBD2 agrees at 7 bases. Germline CDR1 reads MNHNY; CDR2 reads SVGAGI (reference sequence). There are 13 residues in the CDR3. J gave up 4 bases and V 8 bases, and 8 bases lay outside the gene matches. The CDR3 coding sequence is TGTGCCAGCGGCCCTCCGGGGGGTTACGAGCAGTACTTC. Protein product: CASGPPGGYEQYF.

The V gene is TRBV9, the J gene TRBJ1-2; TRBD1 might be the D (5 bases). Per the germline V gene, CDR1 is SGDLS and CDR2 is YYNGEE. The CDR3 is made up of 14 amino acids. With 3 bases removed from V and 3 bases from J, the gap between germline ends came to 12 bases. This chain's CDR3 is CASSGLRGHYGYTF. CDR3 nucleotides: TGTGCCAGCAGCGGGCTTAGGGGACACTATGGCTACACCTTC.

The gene calls are TRBV4-3 and TRBJ2-2; unclear D gene. From germline, CDR1 is LGHNA and CDR2 YSLEER. The CDR3 extends over 15 amino acids. The V end lost 0 bases, the J end lost 0 bases, and 5 bases lay between the germline ends. The CDR3 DNA reads TGCGCCAGCAGCCAAGATTATGCGAACACCGGGGAGCTGTTTTTT. Protein: CASSQDYANTGELFF.

This rearrangement joins TRBV21-1 to TRBJ2-5; TRBD1, as called in the table, went unchecked against the DNA. The DNA end is a closer match to TRBJ2-7, so the J assignment may be wrong. TRBV21-1 counts as a pseudogene. The CDR3 contains 17 residues. CDR3 in amino acids: CASSNSKGQTVPYEQYF. The CDR3 DNA reads as TGTGCCAGCAGCAATTCCAAAGGACAGACGGTGCCCTACGAGCAGTACTTC.

This clone appeared once. The rearrangement links TRBV2 to TRBJ2-3, with D hard to call. This CDR3 spans 11 amino acids. Germline V gene lookup returns CDR1 SNHLY and CDR2 FYNNEI. V gave up 7 bases and J gave up 2 bases, with 4 bases separating them. In DNA form, the CDR3 reads TGTGCCAGCACCTACACAGATACGCAGTATTTT. Translating it yields CASTYTDTQYF.

V usage is TRBV6-5 and J usage is TRBJ2-7, with 9 bases identical to TRBD1. The CDR3 extends over 15 amino acids. Germline-derived CDR1 and CDR2 are MNHEY and SVGAGI. The J segment lost 3 bases and the V segment lost 6 bases, leaving 9 bases of the junction unmatched. The CDR3 region has the DNA TGTGCCAGCAGCAAGGGACAGGGTAATTTCTACGAGCAGTACTTC. This codes for CASSKGQGNFYEQYF.

The chain employs TRBV13 and TRBJ2-3; 12 bases agree with TRBD2. After removal of 2 bases from V and 2 bases from J, the junction contained 8 bases not matched to a gene. There are 18 residues in the CDR3. The germline V gene encodes CDR1 PRHDT and CDR2 FYEKMQ (reference sequence). DNA for the CDR3: TGTGCCAGCAGCTTACCTAGCGGGAGGGGAACTTACACAGATACGCAGTATTTT. Protein: CASSLPSGRGTYTDTQYF.

The gene calls are TRBV5-4 and TRBJ1-4, with D maybe TRBD1 (5 bases). CDR3 size: 15 residues. CDR1 SGHNT and CDR2 YYREEE come from the germline V gene (reference sequence). V lost 4 bases and J 6 bases, leaving 16 bases between the germline ends. In DNA, the CDR3 is TGTGCCAGCAGCACAGGTAGTCTGTCGGATGAAAAACTGTTTTTT. Residues: CASSTGSLSDEKLFF.

V gene TRBV5-1 combines with J gene TRBJ2-7, with D unresolved. Germline values: CDR1 SGHRS, CDR2 YFSETQ. The ends were cut back, 2 bases at V and 0 bases at J, with 15 bases in the middle. This CDR3 is 16 amino acids long. CDR3 residues: CASSLNIGQSSYEQYF. Here the CDR3 DNA reads TGCGCCAGCAGCTTAAACATCGGCCAGAGCTCCTACGAGCAGTACTTC.

In nucleotides, the CDR3 is TGTGCCAGCTCCCAGGGACAACATGAAAAACTGTTTTTT. This gives the protein CASSQGQHEKLFF. This sequence joins TRBV9 and TRBJ1-4; a weak D match, TRBD1 (6 bases). Per germline, CDR1 SGDLS and CDR2 YYNGEE. The CDR3 spans 13 residues. V dropped 7 bases and J dropped 6 bases, with 13 bases sitting between them.

The DNA for the CDR3 is TGCGCCAGCACCCCACGGGAGGGTACAGATACGCAGTATTTT. This translates into CASTPREGTDTQYF. V usage is TRBV5-1 and J usage is TRBJ2-3; 8 bases match TRBD2. The CDR3 is 14 amino acids. V lost 6 bases to trimming and J lost 3 bases; unmatched junction nucleotides: 6. Germline V gene data show CDR1 as SGHRS and CDR2 as YFSETQ.

V is TRBV28 and J is TRBJ1-1, with a tentative D call TRBD1 (6 bases). There are 14 residues in the CDR3. V lost 6 bases, J lost 6 bases, and 17 bases lay in between. The germline V gene has CDR1 MDHEN and CDR2 SYDVKM. CDR3 in amino acids: CASRAPDRSPEAFF. The CDR3 DNA sequence: TGTGCCAGCAGGGCCCCTGACAGGTCCCCTGAAGCTTTCTTT.

V usage is TRBV21-1 and J usage is TRBJ2-2; the D segment call TRBD1 is taken from the table without a DNA check. TRBV21-1 is shown as a pseudogene. CDR3 length: 16 amino acids. Here the CDR3 reads CASSSVDRGRTGELFF. The DNA for the CDR3 is TGTGCCAGCAGCTCAGTGGACAGGGGGCGAACCGGGGAGCTGTTTTTT.

The rearrangement joins TRBV19 to TRBJ2-6, with D perhaps matching TRBD1 (6 bases). The ends were cut back, 5 bases at V and 0 bases at J, with 14 bases in the middle. This CDR3 has 17 residues. Per germline, CDR1 LNHDA and CDR2 SQIVND (reference sequence). The CDR3 DNA reads as TGTGCCAGTAGTTCCCCCCGACAGGCCTCTGGGGCCAACGTCCTGACTTTC. As protein: CASSSPRQASGANVLTF.

This clone was observed a single time. The chain joins TRBV6-5 to TRBJ2-5, with 9 bases fitting TRBD1. Germline V gene data show CDR1 as MNHEY and CDR2 as SVGAGI. The CDR3 spans 14 residues. With V trimmed by 5 bases and J by 5 bases, 6 bases remained unmatched. The CDR3 DNA reads as TGTGCCAGCAGTGCCACAGGGGGCGCGGAGACCCAGTACTTC. This gives the protein CASSATGGAETQYF.

The rearrangement joins TRBV5-1 to TRBJ1-1; 8 bases are shared with TRBD1. Unmatched junction bases numbered 6, after V lost 4 bases and J lost 4 bases. Germline V lookup: CDR1 SGHRS, CDR2 YFSETQ. The CDR3 has 14 residues. The CDR3 DNA sequence: TGCGCCAGCAGCGTACAGGGGGTGAGCACTGAAGCTTTCTTT. This gives the protein CASSVQGVSTEAFF. Variable domain in full (rest from reference TRBV5-1 and TRBJ1-1): KAGVTQTPRYLIKTRGQQVTLSCSPISGHRSVSWYQQTPGQGLQFLFEYFSETQRNKGNFPGRFSGRQFSNSRSEMNVSTLELGDSALYLCASSVQGVSTEAFFGQGTRLTVV.

The chain couples TRBV5-6 to TRBJ1-4; TRBD1 is a possible D gene (5 bases). V lost 2 bases, J lost 1 base, and 9 bases lay in between. This CDR3 region has 15 residues. Germline lookup yields CDR1 SGHDT and CDR2 YYEEEE. Here the CDR3 reads CASSFGGRTNEKLFF. The CDR3 DNA is TGTGCCAGCAGCTTTGGGGGTAGAACTAATGAAAAACTGTTTTTT.

The chain combines TRBV9 with TRBJ2-2; unclear D gene. Germline V CDR1 and CDR2: SGDLS, YYNGEE. V was pared by 0 bases and J by 5 bases, with 14 bases between. The CDR3 has 16 residues. This CDR3 is CASSVALTASTGELFF. The CDR3 coding sequence is TGTGCCAGCAGCGTAGCTTTAACAGCTTCGACCGGGGAGCTGTTTTTT.

This clone was found once. The rearrangement uses TRBV25-1 and TRBJ1-4; a possible D gene is TRBD1 (5 bases). Trimming stripped 4 bases from V and 7 bases from J, with 19 bases between. The CDR3 loop spans 16 amino acids. Germline CDR1 and CDR2: MGHDK and SYGVNS. The CDR3: CASSGRTRGWGEKLFF. CDR3 bases: TGTGCCAGCAGTGGCCGAACGAGGGGCTGGGGTGAAAAACTGTTTTTT.